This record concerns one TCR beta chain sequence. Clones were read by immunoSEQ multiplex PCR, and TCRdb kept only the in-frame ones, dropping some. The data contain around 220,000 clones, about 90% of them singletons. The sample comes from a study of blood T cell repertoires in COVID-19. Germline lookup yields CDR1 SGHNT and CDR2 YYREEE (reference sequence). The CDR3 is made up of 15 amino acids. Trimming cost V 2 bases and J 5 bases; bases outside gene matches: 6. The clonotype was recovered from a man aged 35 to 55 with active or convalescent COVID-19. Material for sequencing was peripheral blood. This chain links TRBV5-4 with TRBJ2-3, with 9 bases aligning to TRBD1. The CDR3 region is CASSFGDRDRDTQYF. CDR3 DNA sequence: TGTGCCAGCAGCTTTGGGGACAGGGATCGAGATACGCAGTATTTT.